This record concerns one TCR beta chain sequence. Its matching antigen is unknown. The time point is: newly diagnosed GD, antithyroid drugs for less than 3 months. The TCR library was prepared using RNA isolated from PBMCs. CDR1 and CDR2 from the germline V gene are PRHDT and FYEKMQ (reference sequence). The junction had 15 bases not matched to a gene; V was cut back by 5 bases and J by 3 bases. The CDR3 runs 17 residues. These data are taken from a study of regulatory T cells in long-lasting Graves disease. Assembly of TCR beta libraries relied on iRepertoire HTBI primers together with Arm-PCR of CDR3 regions. TCRdb redid the calling of the multiplex PCR reads with MiXCR, one entry per CDR3 protein. The data hold 450,000 to 600,000 distinct CDR3 sequences, with roughly 12% observed a single time. Whole-study results and caveats: Those with persistent disease had in common more public clonotypes (roughly 3,000) than new patients (approximately 990).

The sample was also linked to a second study, of T cells in Graves' hyperthyroidism and ophthalmopathy. That source adds: Hyperthyroidism patients were newly diagnosed, had disease duration under 2 months, and were aged 18 to 65 years. TCR CDR3 regions were first amplified by RT-PCR with HTBI primers.

The origin of this receptor is a man younger than 40 with Graves disease. The genes are TRBV13 and TRBJ2-7; 8 bases are shared with TRBD1. The input for sequencing was peripheral blood mononuclear cells (PBMCs), taken at new diagnosis, from a patient treated with antithyroid drugs. CDR3 nucleotides: TGTGCCAGCAGCACTCGGACCGGACAGGGATTACACTACGAGCAGTACTTC. It yields the protein CASSTRTGQGLHYEQYF.